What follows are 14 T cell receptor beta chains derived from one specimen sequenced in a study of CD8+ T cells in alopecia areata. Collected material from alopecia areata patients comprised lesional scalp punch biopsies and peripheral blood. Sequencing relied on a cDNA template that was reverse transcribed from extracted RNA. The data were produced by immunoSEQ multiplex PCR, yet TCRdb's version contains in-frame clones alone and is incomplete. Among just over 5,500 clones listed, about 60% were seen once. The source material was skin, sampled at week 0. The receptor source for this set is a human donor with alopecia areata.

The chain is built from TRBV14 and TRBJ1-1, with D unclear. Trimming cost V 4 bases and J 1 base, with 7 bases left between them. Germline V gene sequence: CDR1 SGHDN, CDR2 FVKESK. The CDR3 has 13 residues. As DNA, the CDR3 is TGTGCCAGCAGCCCACACCAGAACACTGAAGCTTTCTTT. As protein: CASSPHQNTEAFF.

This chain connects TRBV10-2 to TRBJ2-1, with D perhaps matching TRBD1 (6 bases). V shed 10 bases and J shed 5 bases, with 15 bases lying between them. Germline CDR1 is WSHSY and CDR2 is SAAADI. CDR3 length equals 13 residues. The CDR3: CATRTSGDNEQFF. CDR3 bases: TGCGCCACCCGCACATCAGGGGACAATGAGCAGTTCTTC.

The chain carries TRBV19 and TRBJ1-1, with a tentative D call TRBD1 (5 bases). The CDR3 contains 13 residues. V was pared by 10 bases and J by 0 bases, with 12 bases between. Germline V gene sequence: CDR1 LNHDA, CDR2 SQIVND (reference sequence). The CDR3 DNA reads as TGTGCCACTCGGGACGGTCTGAACACTGAAGCTTTCTTT. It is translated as CATRDGLNTEAFF.

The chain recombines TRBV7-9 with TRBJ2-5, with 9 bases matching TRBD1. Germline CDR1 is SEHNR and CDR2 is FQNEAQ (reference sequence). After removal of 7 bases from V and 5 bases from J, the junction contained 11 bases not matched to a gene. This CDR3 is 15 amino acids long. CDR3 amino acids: CASIRGDRVVETQYF. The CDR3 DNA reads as TGTGCCAGCATCCGCGGGGACAGGGTGGTCGAGACCCAGTACTTC. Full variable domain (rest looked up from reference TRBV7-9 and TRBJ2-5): DTGVSQNPRHKITKRGQNVTFRCDPISEHNRLYWYRQTLGQGPEFLTYFQNEAQLEKSRLLSDRFSAERPKGSFSTLEIQRTEQGDSAMYLCASIRGDRVVETQYFGPGTRLLVL.

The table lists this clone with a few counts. This chain's CDR3 is CASRGRNEKLFF. DNA for the CDR3: TGTGCCAGCAGGGGGCGAAATGAAAAACTGTTTTTT. The V and J genes are TRBV6-6 and TRBJ1-4; the D gene is possibly TRBD1 (5 bases). Trimming removed 6 bases from V and 5 bases from J, with 7 bases in between. In germline, CDR1 is MNHNY, CDR2 SVGAGI (reference sequence). CDR3 size: 12 residues.

DNA of the CDR3: TGCGCCAGCAGCTTGATTCGGGGGTCTGAAGCTTTCTTT. Its translation: CASSLIRGSEAFF. This sequence joins TRBV5-1 and TRBJ1-1; a weak D match, TRBD1 (5 bases). In germline, CDR1 is SGHRS, CDR2 YFSETQ. Trimming removed 1 base at V and 6 bases at J, with 10 bases between. CDR3 length: 13 residues.

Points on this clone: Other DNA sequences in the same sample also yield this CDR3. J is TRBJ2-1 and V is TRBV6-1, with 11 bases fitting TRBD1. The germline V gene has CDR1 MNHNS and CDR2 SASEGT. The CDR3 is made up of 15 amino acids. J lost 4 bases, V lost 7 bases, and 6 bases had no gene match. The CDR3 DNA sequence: TGTGCCAGCAAGTGGGACAGGGGGATATACAATGAGCAGTTCTTC. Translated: CASKWDRGIYNEQFF.

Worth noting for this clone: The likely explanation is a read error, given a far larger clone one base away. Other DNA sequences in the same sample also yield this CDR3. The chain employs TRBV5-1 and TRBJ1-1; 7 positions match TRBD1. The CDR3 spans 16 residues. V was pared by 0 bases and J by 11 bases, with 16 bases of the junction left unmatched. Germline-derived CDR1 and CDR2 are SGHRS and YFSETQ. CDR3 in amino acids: CASSLGAGGTSWEAFF. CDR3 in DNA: TGCGCCAGCAGCTTGGGGGCAGGGGGTACTTCATGGGAGGCTTTCTTT. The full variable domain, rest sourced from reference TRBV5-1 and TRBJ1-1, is KAGVTQTPRYLIKTRGQQVTLSCSPISGHRSVSWYQQTPGQGLQFLFEYFSETQRNKGNFPGRFSGRQFSNSRSEMNVSTLELGDSALYLCASSLGAGGTSWEAFFGQGTRLTVV.

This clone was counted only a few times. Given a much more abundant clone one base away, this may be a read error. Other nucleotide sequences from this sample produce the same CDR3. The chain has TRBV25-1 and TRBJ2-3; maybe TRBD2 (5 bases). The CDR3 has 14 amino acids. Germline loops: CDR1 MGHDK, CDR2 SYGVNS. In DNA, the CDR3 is TGTTCCAGCAGTGTGCCCGGGAACCCTGATACGCAGTATTTT. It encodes CSSSVPGNPDTQYF.

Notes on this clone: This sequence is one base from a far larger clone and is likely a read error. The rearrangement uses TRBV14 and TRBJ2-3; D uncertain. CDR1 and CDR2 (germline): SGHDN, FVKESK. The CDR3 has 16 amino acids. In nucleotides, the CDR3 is TGTGCCAGCAGCCCCGTTACGAGTTACGGCACATATACGCAGTATTTT. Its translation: CASSPVTSYGTYTQYF.

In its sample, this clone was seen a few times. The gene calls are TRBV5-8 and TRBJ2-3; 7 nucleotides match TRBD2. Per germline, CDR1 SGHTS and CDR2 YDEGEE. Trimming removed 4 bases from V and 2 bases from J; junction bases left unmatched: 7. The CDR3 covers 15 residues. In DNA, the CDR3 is TGTGCCAGCAGCCTCGGGGGGTCCTTCACAGATACGCAGTATTTT. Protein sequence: CASSLGGSFTDTQYF.

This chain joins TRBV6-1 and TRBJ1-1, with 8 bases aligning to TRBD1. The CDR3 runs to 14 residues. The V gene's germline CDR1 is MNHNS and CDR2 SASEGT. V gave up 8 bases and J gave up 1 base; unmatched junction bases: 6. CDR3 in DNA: TGTGCCAGCCTCTGGGGACAGGCGAACACTGAAGCTTTCTTT. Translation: CASLWGQANTEAFF.

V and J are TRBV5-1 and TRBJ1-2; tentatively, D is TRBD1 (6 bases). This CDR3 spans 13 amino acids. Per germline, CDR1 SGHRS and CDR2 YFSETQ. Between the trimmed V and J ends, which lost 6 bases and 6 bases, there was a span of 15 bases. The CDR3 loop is CASNAVAGDGYTF. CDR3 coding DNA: TGCGCCAGCAACGCAGTTGCAGGGGATGGCTACACCTTC.

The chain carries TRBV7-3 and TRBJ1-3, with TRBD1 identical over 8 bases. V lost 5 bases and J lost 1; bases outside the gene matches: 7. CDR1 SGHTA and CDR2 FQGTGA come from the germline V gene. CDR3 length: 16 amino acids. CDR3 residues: CASSRNGQGSGNTIYF. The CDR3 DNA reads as TGTGCCAGCAGCCGAAACGGACAGGGTTCTGGAAACACCATATATTTT.